This T cell receptor (beta chain) was captured by sequencing in a study of blood T cell repertoires in COVID-19. Assay used: immunoSEQ multiplex PCR; TCRdb lists only in-frame clones, some missing. The repertoire has 130,000 to 150,000 clones, approximately 89% of them found once; the top ten carry around 1.6%. This CDR3 contains 15 residues. The V gene's germline CDR1 is SGHRS and CDR2 YFSETQ. The junction had 8 bases not matched to a gene; V was cut back by 5 bases and J by 8 bases. Sequenced input: peripheral blood. The chain employs TRBV5-1 and TRBJ1-6; 9 nucleotides agree with TRBD1. The receptor was derived from a human donor in a cohort sampled during active COVID-19. CDR3 residues: CASRVRTGEDSPLHF. The DNA for the CDR3 is TGCGCCAGCAGGGTCCGGACAGGGGAAGATTCACCCCTCCACTTT.